A selection of T cell receptor beta chains follows, all from one sample in a study of tumor-infiltrating lymphocytes in oesophageal squamous cell carcinoma. MiXCR, run by TCRdb on the PCR reads, gives a single entry per CDR3 protein. The sample contains more than 10,000 distinct CDR3 sequences, roughly three fifths of which appear only once. Source material: esophageal tumor tissue. These TCRs come from a female donor with esophageal squamous cell carcinoma. The CDR3 runs from the conserved cysteine through the conserved F or W. A D gene is named only where the DNA matches it firmly. The listing skips clone size in some rows; elsewhere it reads once, few, many or a size class.

d_call	v_call	j_call	clone_size	cdr3_aa	cdr3_nt
.	TRBV2	TRBJ2-4	few	CATSEEGRKFF	TGTGCCACCTCCGAGGAGGGGCGTAAGTTCTTC
.	TRBV7-4	TRBJ2-5	.	CASSLEDTPTETQYF	TGTGCCAGCAGCTTAGAGGACACACCCACGGAGACCCAGTACTTC
.	TRBV7-2	TRBJ2-7	.	CASSFLMSSYEQYF	TGTGCCAGCAGCTTTCTCATGAGCTCCTACGAGCAGTACTTC
.	TRBV12-3/TRBV12-4	TRBJ2-6	many	CASSLSGARGGANVLTF	TGTGCCAGCAGTTTATCAGGTGCTCGGGGGGGGGCCAACGTCCTGACTTTC
.	TRBV6-1	TRBJ2-7	medium-sized	CASRLTKSYEQYF	TGTGCCAGCAGATTGACAAAATCCTACGAGCAGTACTTC
.	TRBV7-6	TRBJ2-1	.	CASSFPGKNEQFF	TGTGCTAGCAGCTTCCCCGGGAAAAATGAGCAGTTCTTC
.	TRBV10-3	TRBJ2-5	medium-sized	CAISETGKETQYF	TGTGCCATCAGTGAAACAGGGAAAGAGACCCAGTACTTC
TRBD1	TRBV7-2	TRBJ2-4	few	CASSLGGTGDNF	TGTGCCAGCAGCTTAGGGGGGACAGGGGACAACTTC
.	TRBV6-1	TRBJ2-7	.	CASSDGAYEQYF	TGTGCCAGCAGTGACGGTGCCTACGAGCAGTACTTC
TRBD1	TRBV5-1	TRBJ2-2	medium-sized	CASIGGAGQAGELFF	TGCGCCAGCATAGGGGGCGCGGGTCAGGCCGGGGAGCTGTTTTTT
.	TRBV7-6	TRBJ1-2	.	CASSLAGYGYTF	TGTGCCAGCAGCTTAGCCGGCTATGGCTACACCTTC
.	TRBV6-8	TRBJ1-2	.	CASSYSMVLDPGDGYTF	TGTGCCAGCAGTTACTCGATGGTTTTGGACCCCGGGGATGGCTACACCTTC
TRBD2	TRBV7-4	TRBJ2-5	.	CASSPGRRLAGGPSIGEQYF	TGTGCCAGCAGCCCAGGACGGAGACTAGCGGGAGGGCCATCTATTGGTGAGCAGTACTTC
TRBD2	TRBV7-3	TRBJ2-5	few	CASSLTGGLAGGETQYF	TGTGCCAGCAGCTTAACGGGGGGACTAGCGGGAGGCGAGACCCAGTACTTC
.	TRBV27	TRBJ1-1	few	CASSFQGRYNEQFF	TGTGCCAGCAGTTTCCAGGGTCGGTACAATGAGCAGTTCTTT